This TCR beta chain comes out of a study of beta chain features in type 1 diabetes. This clone has more than one count but fewer than ten. Its antigen is not identified. General study results and limits: All four CD4+ subsets from Type 1 diabetes patients carried moderately but significantly shorter TCRB CDR3s.

The authors reverse transcribed all of the isolated RNA, so sequencing captured expressed TCRB transcripts. Only in-frame clones appear in the TCRdb table, and some are missing; sequencing was by immunoSEQ multiplex PCR. The repertoire holds 150,000 to 200,000 clones, 9% to 10% seen once, with 0.7% in the top ten. Purities over 98% were achieved in all sorted populations. The CDR3 has 16 amino acids. CDR1 SNHLY and CDR2 FYNNEI come from the germline V gene. Trimming removed 1 base from V and 7 bases from J; junction bases left unmatched: 10. This TCR came from a woman younger than 45 with type 1 diabetes. The rearrangement uses TRBV2 and TRBJ1-2; 9 bases fit TRBD1. The sequenced sample consisted of central memory CD4+ T cells from blood. CDR3 DNA: TGTGCCAGCAGTGAAGAAGGTGGACAGGGGTTGTTTGGCTACACCTTC. Its translation is CASSEEGGQGLFGYTF.